The T cell receptor beta chain described here comes from a study of radiation and T cells in renal cell carcinoma. Trimming at V came to 5 bases and at J to 5 bases, leaving 4 bases not matched to a gene. Germline V gene lookup returns CDR1 SQVTM and CDR2 ANQGSEA. This CDR3 spans 13 amino acids. TCRdb's copy holds only in-frame clones and misses some; the assay was immunoSEQ multiplex PCR. The data hold 90,000 to 95,000 clones, with 70% to 85% observed a single time. As to time point: baseline pretreatment blood. Treatment defined: 15 Gy SBRT to primary tumor, nephrectomy 4 weeks later. Blood was sampled at baseline, 2 weeks and 4 weeks after SBRT.

The sample in question was blood, obtained from a patient whose treatment included radiotherapy and nephrectomy. The rearrangement uses TRBV29-1 and TRBJ2-2; 8 bases fit TRBD1. The sequence derives from a man in his sixties with renal cell carcinoma. The DNA for the CDR3 is TGCAGCGTTCTGGACAGGGTAACCGGGGAGCTGTTTTTT. It codes for CSVLDRVTGELFF.